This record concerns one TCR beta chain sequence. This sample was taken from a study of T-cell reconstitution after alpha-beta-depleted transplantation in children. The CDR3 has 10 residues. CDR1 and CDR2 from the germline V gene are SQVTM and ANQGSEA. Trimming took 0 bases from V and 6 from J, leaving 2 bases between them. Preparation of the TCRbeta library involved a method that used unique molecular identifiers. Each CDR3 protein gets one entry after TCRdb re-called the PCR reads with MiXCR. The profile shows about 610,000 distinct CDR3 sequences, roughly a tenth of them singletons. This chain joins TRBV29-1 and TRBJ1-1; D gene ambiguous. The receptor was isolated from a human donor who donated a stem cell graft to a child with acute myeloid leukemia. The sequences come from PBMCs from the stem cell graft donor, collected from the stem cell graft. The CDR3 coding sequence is TGCAGCGTTGAAGATTCTGAAGCTTTCTTT. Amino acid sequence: CSVEDSEAFF.